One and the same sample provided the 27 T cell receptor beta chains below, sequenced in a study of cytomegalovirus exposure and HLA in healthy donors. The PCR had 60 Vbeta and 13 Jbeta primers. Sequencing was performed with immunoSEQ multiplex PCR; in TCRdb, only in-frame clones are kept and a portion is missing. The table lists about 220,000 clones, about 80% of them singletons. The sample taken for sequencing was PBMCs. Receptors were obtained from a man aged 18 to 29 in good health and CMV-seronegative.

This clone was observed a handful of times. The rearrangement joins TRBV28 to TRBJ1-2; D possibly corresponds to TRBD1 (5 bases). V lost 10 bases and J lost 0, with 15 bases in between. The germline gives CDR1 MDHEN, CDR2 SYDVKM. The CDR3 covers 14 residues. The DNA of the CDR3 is TGTGCCACCACCGGGGGTGGTGCTAACTATGGCTACACCTTC. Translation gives CATTGGGANYGYTF.

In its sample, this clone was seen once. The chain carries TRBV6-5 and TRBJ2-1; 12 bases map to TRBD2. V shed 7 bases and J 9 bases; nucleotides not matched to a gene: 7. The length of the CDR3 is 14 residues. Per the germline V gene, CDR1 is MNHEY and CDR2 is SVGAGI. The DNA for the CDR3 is TGTGCCAGCACTAGAACTAGCGGGAGGAGTGAGCAGTTCTTC. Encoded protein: CASTRTSGRSEQFF.

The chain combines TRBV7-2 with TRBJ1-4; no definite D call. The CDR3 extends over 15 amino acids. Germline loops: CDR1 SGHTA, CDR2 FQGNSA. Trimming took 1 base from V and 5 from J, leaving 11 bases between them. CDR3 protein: CASSLGGRLNEKLFF. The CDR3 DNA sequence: TGTGCCAGCAGCTTAGGCGGCAGATTAAATGAAAAACTGTTTTTT.

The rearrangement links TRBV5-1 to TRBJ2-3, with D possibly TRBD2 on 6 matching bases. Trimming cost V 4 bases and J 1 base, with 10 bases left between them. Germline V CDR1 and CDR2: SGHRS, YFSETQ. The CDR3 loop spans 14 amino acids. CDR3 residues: CASSPIAGTDTQYF. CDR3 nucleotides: TGCGCCAGCAGCCCTATAGCGGGCACAGATACGCAGTATTTT.

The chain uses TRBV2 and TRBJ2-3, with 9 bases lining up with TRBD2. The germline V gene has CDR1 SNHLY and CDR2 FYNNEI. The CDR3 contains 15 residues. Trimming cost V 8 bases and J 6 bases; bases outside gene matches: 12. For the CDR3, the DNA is TGTGCCAGCGGCGCCGGACTAGCGTTACGGGATACGCAGTATTTT. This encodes CASGAGLALRDTQYF.

This CDR3 is CASSEGQGAGEPEAFF. DNA for the CDR3: TGTGCCAGCAGTGAAGGGCAGGGGGCAGGGGAACCTGAAGCTTTCTTT. The chain uses TRBV2 and TRBJ1-1; 8 bases match TRBD1. The V gene's germline CDR1 is SNHLY and CDR2 FYNNEI. CDR3 length: 16 amino acids. Trimming took 1 base from V and 6 from J; bases not matched to a gene: 10.

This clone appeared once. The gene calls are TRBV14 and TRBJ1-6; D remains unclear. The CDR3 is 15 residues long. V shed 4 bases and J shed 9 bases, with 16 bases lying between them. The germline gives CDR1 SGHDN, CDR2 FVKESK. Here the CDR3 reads CASSPQLGASSPLHF. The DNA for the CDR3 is TGTGCCAGCAGCCCGCAACTGGGAGCTTCTTCACCCCTCCACTTT.

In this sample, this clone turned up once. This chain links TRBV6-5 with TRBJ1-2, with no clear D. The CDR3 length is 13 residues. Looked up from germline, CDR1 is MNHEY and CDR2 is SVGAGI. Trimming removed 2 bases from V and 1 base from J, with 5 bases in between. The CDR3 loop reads CASSYNSNYGYTF. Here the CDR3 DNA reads TGTGCCAGCAGTTACAACAGTAACTATGGCTACACCTTC.

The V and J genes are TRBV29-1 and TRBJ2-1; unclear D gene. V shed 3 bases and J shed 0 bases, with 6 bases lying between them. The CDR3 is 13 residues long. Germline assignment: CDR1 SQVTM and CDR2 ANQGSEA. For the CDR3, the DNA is TGCAGCGTTGACCGGTACTCCTACAATGAGCAGTTCTTC. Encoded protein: CSVDRYSYNEQFF.

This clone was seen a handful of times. CDR3 region: CASSPGTVNEKLFF. In nucleotides, the CDR3 is TGTGCCAGCTCACCCGGGACAGTTAATGAAAAACTGTTTTTT. The V gene is TRBV18, the J gene TRBJ1-4, with 7 bases that match TRBD1. V trimming: 3 bases; J trimming: 4 bases; junction bases outside the gene matches: 2. This CDR3 has 14 residues. CDR1 and CDR2 (germline): KGHSH, LQKENI.

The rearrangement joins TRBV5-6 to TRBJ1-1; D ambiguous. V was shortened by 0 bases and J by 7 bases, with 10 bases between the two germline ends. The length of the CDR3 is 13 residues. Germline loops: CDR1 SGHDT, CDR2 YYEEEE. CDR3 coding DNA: TGTGCCAGCAGCTTGGGGTCGGTCAATGAAGCTTTCTTT. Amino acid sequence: CASSLGSVNEAFF.

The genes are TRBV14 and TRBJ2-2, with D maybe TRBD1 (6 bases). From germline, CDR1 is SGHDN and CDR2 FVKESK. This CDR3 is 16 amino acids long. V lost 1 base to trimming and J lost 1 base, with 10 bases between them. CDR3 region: CASSQVQGWNTGELFF. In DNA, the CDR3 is TGTGCCAGCAGCCAAGTACAGGGTTGGAACACCGGGGAGCTGTTTTTT. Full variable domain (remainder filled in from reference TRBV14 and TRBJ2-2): EAGVTQFPSHSVIEKGQTVTLRCDPISGHDNLYWYRRVMGKEIKFLLHFVKESKQDESGMPNNRFLAERTGGTYSTLKVQPAELEDSGVYFCASSQVQGWNTGELFFGEGSRLTVL.

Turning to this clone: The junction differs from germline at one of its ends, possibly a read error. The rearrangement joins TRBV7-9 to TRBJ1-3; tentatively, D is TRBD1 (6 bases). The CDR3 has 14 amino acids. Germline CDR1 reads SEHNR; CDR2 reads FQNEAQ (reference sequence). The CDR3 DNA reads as TGTTCCAGCGCGACCGGGACACCTGGAAACACCATATATTTT. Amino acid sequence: CSSATGTPGNTIYF.

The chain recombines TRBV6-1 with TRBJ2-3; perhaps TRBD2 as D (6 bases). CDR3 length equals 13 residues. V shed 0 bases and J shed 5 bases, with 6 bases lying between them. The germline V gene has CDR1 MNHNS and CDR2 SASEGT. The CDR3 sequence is CASSEARGDTQYF. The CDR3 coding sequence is TGTGCCAGCAGTGAAGCGCGGGGAGATACGCAGTATTTT.

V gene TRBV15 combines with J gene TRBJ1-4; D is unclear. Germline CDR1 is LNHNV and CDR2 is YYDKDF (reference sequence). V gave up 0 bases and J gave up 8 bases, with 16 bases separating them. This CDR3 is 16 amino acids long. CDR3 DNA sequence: TGTGCCACCAGCAGAGAAGGCGTTCCCAAGGAGGAAAAACTGTTTTTT. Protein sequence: CATSREGVPKEEKLFF.

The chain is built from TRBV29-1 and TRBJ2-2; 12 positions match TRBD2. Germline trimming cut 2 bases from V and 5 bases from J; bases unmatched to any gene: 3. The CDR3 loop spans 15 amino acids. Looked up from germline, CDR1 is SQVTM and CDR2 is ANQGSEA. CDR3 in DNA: TGCAGCGTTGAACGGCTAGCGGGAGGGACCGGGGAGCTGTTTTTT. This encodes CSVERLAGGTGELFF.

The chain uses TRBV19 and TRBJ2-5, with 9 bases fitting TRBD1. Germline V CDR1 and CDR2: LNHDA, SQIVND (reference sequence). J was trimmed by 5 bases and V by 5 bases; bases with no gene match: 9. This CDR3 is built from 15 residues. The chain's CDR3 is CASSSQGAEWETQYF. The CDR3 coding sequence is TGTGCCAGTAGTTCACAGGGGGCGGAATGGGAGACCCAGTACTTC.

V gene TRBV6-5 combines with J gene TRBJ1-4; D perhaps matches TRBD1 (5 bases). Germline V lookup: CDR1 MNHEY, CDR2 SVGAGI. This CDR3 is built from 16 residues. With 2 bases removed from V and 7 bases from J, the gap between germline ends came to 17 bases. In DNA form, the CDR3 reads TGTGCCAGCAGTTACGGCACGACGATGGGGCGTGAAAAACTGTTTTTT. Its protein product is CASSYGTTMGREKLFF.

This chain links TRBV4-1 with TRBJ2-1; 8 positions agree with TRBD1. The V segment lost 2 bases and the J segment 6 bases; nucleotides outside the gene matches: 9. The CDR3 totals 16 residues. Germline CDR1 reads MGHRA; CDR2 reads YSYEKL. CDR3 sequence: CASSQRGQGLGNEQFF. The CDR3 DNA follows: TGCGCCAGCAGCCAACGAGGACAGGGTCTTGGCAATGAGCAGTTCTTC.

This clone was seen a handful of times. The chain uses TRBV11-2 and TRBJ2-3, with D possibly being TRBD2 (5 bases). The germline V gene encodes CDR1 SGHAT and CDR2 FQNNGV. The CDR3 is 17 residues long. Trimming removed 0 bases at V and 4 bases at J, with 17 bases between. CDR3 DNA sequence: TGTGCCAGCAGCTTAGAGCAAACGGGGAGTGGACCAGATACGCAGTATTTT. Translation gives CASSLEQTGSGPDTQYF.

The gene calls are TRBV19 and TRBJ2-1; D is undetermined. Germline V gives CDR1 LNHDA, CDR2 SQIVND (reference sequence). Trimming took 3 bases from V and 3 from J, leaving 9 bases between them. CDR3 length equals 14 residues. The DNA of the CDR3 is TGTGCCAGTAGTATGAATCTAGGCTACAATGAGCAGTTCTTC. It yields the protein CASSMNLGYNEQFF.

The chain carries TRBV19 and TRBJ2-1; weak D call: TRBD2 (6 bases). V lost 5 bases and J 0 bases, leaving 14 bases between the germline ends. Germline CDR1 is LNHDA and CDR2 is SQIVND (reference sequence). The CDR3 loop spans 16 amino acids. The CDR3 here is CASSSVADSSYNEQFF. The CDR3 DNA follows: TGTGCCAGTAGTTCTGTAGCGGATAGCTCCTACAATGAGCAGTTCTTC.

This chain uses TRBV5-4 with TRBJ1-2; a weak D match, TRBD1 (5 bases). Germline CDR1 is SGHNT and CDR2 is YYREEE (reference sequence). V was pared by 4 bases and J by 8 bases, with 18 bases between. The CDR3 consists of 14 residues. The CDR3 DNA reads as TGTGCCAGCAGCATTGCGATCGCAGGGTCCGGCTACACCTTC. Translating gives CASSIAIAGSGYTF.

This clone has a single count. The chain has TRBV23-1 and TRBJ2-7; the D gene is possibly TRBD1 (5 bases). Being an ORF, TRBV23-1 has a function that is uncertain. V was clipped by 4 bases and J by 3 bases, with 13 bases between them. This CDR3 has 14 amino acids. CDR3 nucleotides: TGCGCCAGCAGTCGAGACAGAGCCCTCTACGAGCAGTACTTC. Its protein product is CASSRDRALYEQYF.

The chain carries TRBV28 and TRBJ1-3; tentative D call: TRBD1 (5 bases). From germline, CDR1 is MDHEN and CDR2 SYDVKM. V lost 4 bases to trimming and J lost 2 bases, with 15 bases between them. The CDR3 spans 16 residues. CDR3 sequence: CASSSPPGGTGNTIYF. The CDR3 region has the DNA TGTGCCAGCAGTTCCCCCCCGGGGGGGACTGGAAACACCATATATTTT.

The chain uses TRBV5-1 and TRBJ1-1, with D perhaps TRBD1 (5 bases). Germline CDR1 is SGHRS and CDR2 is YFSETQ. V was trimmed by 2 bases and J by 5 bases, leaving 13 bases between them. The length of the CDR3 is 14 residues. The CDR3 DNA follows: TGCGCCAGCAGCTTTTACAGGATGGAGACTGAAGCTTTCTTT. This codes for CASSFYRMETEAFF. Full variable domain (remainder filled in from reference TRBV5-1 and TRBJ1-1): KAGVTQTPRYLIKTRGQQVTLSCSPISGHRSVSWYQQTPGQGLQFLFEYFSETQRNKGNFPGRFSGRQFSNSRSEMNVSTLELGDSALYLCASSFYRMETEAFFGQGTRLTVV.

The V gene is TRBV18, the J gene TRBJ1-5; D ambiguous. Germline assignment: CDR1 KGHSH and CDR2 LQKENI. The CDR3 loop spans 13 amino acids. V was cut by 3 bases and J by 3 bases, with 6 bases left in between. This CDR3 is CASSPTDNQPQHF. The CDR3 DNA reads TGTGCCAGCTCACCCACAGACAATCAGCCCCAGCATTTT.